One and the same sample provided the 10 T cell receptor gamma chains below, sequenced in a study of Vδ1+ human thymocytes. Their recognized antigens are unknown. Study-wide findings and caveats: Thymic TRG and TRD repertoires appeared highly polyclonal.

The template was reverse-transcribed extracted RNA. Multiplex PCR used pooled V-gene forward primers and a constant-region reverse primer to amplify CDR3s. TCRdb re-processed the multiplex PCR reads using CATT. The sample comprises about 36,000 gamma-chain clones, roughly 21% of which are singletons, and about 2% rests with the top ten. The sample comprised Vdelta1+ gamma-delta thymocytes from the thymus. Subset: FACS-sorted CD3+ TCRalphabeta- TCRVdelta1+ TCRVdelta2- thymocytes. These receptors were taken from a girl less than two years old who had congenital heart surgery.

This chain uses TRGV8 with TRGJP1. The CDR3 sequence is 15 residues long. Germline V lookup: CDR1 VENAVY, CDR2 YDSYNSRV. Trimming at V came to 3 bases and at J to 3 bases, leaving 7 bases not matched to a gene. The CDR3 nucleotides are TGTGCCACCTGGGATGGAAGTCCCACTGGTTGGTTCAAGATATTT. Translated: CATWDGSPTGWFKIF.

The chain is built from TRGV8 and TRGJ1 or TRGJ2. The V and J ends lost 5 bases and 4 bases, in that order; junction bases with no gene match: 11. Per germline, CDR1 VENAVY and CDR2 YDSYNSRV. This CDR3 contains 14 residues. CDR3 DNA: TGTGCCACCTGGGGAAGGGGGCTATATTATAAGAAACTCTTT. Translating gives CATWGRGLYYKKLF.

To note about this clone: The germline gene is not matched at one end of the junction; a read error may be the cause. V and J are TRGV8 and TRGJ1 or TRGJ2. There are 11 residues in the CDR3. Per germline, CDR1 VENAVY and CDR2 YDSYNSRV. CDR3 residues: CTTWDLDKKLF. DNA for the CDR3: TGTACCACCTGGGATTTGGATAAGAAACTCTTT.

This clone was picked up a small number of times. The chain recombines TRGV4 with TRGJP2. The CDR3 contains 15 residues. With 1 base clipped from V and 6 bases from J, the junction kept 8 bases outside the gene matches. The V gene's germline CDR1 is EGSTGY and CDR2 YDSYTSSV. The DNA of the CDR3 is TGTGCCACCTGGGATGGATGTGACGGTGATTGGATCAAGACGTTT. It specifies CATWDGCDGDWIKTF.

This clone was observed a handful of times. Just one base apart from a much larger clone, this may be a read error. Within the sample, other DNA sequences also encode this same CDR3. The chain has TRGV2 and TRGJ1 or TRGJ2. Germline V gene data show CDR1 as EGSNGY and CDR2 as YDSYNSKV. The trim removed 0 bases at V and 8 bases at J, leaving 4 bases unmatched. CDR3 size: 12 residues. The CDR3 nucleotides are TGTGCCACCTGGGACGGGTATAATAAGAAACTCTTT. Translated, it gives CATWDGYNKKLF.

There are a few counts of this clone. This specimen includes other DNA sequences encoding the same CDR3. This chain links TRGV8 with TRGJ1 or TRGJ2. CDR3 length: 13 residues. In germline, CDR1 is VENAVY, CDR2 YDSYNSRV. The J segment lost 4 bases and the V segment lost 3 bases, leaving 6 bases of the junction unmatched. The chain's CDR3 is CATWDGSYYKKLF. The CDR3, as DNA: TGTGCCACCTGGGATGGTTCCTATTATAAGAAACTCTTT.

This sequence joins TRGV9 and TRGJ1 or TRGJ2. Per germline, CDR1 GITISATS and CDR2 ISYDGTV (reference sequence). The CDR3 consists of 13 residues. J was trimmed by 3 bases and V by 6 bases; bases with no gene match: 8. The CDR3 DNA sequence: TGTGCCTTGTGGCGGGACCCTTATTATAAGAAACTCTTT. It is translated as CALWRDPYYKKLF.

This clone was seen repeatedly, ten times or more. Other DNA sequences in this specimen translate into the identical CDR3. The V call is TRGV3, the J call TRGJP2. Per the germline V gene, CDR1 is VTNTFY and CDR2 is YDVSTARD (reference sequence). The trim removed 0 bases at V and 8 bases at J, leaving 0 bases unmatched. This CDR3 is built from 12 residues. CDR3 residues: CATWDRDWIKTF. The CDR3 bases are TGTGCCACCTGGGACAGGGATTGGATCAAGACGTTT.

On this clone itself: A single base separates this from a much larger clone, so it may be a read error. Other DNA sequences in the sample encode the same CDR3. The gene calls are TRGV2 and TRGJ1 or TRGJ2. Germline V gene sequence: CDR1 EGSNGY, CDR2 YDSYNSKV. Trimming at V came to 3 bases and at J to 0 bases, leaving 5 bases not matched to a gene. The CDR3 length is 14 residues. CDR3 coding DNA: TGTGCCACCTGGGACCGCCCGAATTATTATAAGAAACTCTTT. Residues: CATWDRPNYYKKLF.

The chain is built from TRGV4 and TRGJ1 or TRGJ2. V gave up 3 bases and J gave up 13 bases; unmatched junction bases: 12. Germline CDR1 and CDR2: EGSTGY and YDSYTSSV. The CDR3 length is 12 residues. CDR3 in amino acids: CATWDSGHCKLF. The CDR3 DNA is TGTGCCACCTGGGATTCGGGCCACTGTAAACTCTTT.